The 26 T cell receptor beta chains presented below share a single source sample, sequenced in a study of T cell repertoires in cytomegalovirus infection. Via MiXCR, TCRdb re-called the reads, giving one row per CDR3 protein. This table has more than 85,000 distinct CDR3 sequences, 16% appearing once. The sample was PBMCs. The receptors come from a human donor in good health (CMV status not recorded). Some clones in this sample may be carry-over from other donors' samples.

With regard to this clonotype: Relative to the germline gene, one junction end is altered; a read error may explain this. CDR3 amino acids: CASSQYGGNTDAFF. Written as DNA, the CDR3 is TGTGCCAGCAGTCAATACGGGGGGAACACTGACGCTTTCTTT. The genes are TRBV12-3 or TRBV12-4 and TRBJ1-1; possible D gene TRBD1, 5 bases. There are 14 residues in the CDR3.

There are many counts of this clonotype. The J gene is TRBJ1-1, the V gene TRBV4-2; 7 bases match TRBD1. CDR1 LGHNA and CDR2 YNFKEQ come from the germline V gene. The CDR3 spans 16 residues. J lost 4 bases, V lost 3 bases, and 11 bases had no gene match. In nucleotides, the CDR3 is TGTGCCAGCAGCCAGAGCAGGGGAGCAGGGGGCACTGAAGCTTTCTTT. Its protein is CASSQSRGAGGTEAFF.

This clonotype was detected many times. The rearrangement uses TRBV7-2 and TRBJ2-7; D not resolved. V dropped 3 bases and J dropped 7 bases, with 13 bases sitting between them. Germline CDR1 is SGHTA and CDR2 is FQGNSA. The CDR3 totals 13 residues. The DNA for the CDR3 is TGTGCCAGCAGCTTTGGCCCTCCCGGGGAGCAGTACTTC. It encodes CASSFGPPGEQYF.

The chain employs TRBV5-1 and TRBJ1-4, with 7 bases fitting TRBD1. This CDR3 spans 14 amino acids. Looked up from germline, CDR1 is SGHRS and CDR2 is YFSETQ. With 0 bases clipped from V and 5 bases from J, the junction kept 1 base outside the gene matches. CDR3: CASSLVQGNEKLFF. The CDR3 DNA is TGCGCCAGCAGCTTGGTACAGGGGAATGAAAAACTGTTTTTT.

This clonotype showed up just a few times. This chain links TRBV28 with TRBJ1-5; D not resolved. The CDR3 sequence is 17 residues long. Per the germline V gene, CDR1 is MDHEN and CDR2 is SYDVKM. The V gene lost 4 bases and the J gene lost 1 base, with 17 bases spanning the gap. The CDR3 DNA reads TGTGCCAGCAGTTCACCGAATAGGGTTAGGAGCAATCAGCCCCAGCATTTT. Translated, it gives CASSSPNRVRSNQPQHF.

Turning to this clonotype: A much larger clonotype is one base distant, so this may be a read error. This sequence joins TRBV7-2 and TRBJ1-2, with D perhaps matching TRBD1 (5 bases). Per the germline V gene, CDR1 is SGHTA and CDR2 is FQGNSA. CDR3 size: 17 residues. The V and J ends lost 1 base and 6 bases respectively, with 21 bases between them. CDR3 in amino acids: CASSLVQSAGCSNGYTF. CDR3 bases: TGTGCCAGCAGCTTAGTCCAGTCGGCAGGGTGCAGTAATGGCTACACCTTC.

This chain uses TRBV12-3 or TRBV12-4 with TRBJ2-1; perhaps D is TRBD1 or TRBD2 (5 bases each). The CDR3 runs to 14 residues. V dropped 3 bases and J dropped 4 bases, with 10 bases sitting between them. CDR3 residues: CASSLWGNYNEQFF. Here the CDR3 DNA reads TGTGCCAGCAGTTTGTGGGGGAATTACAATGAGCAGTTCTTC.

This clonotype was seen many times. This rearrangement joins TRBV7-2 to TRBJ2-7; 8 nucleotides line up with TRBD1. CDR1 is SGHTA and CDR2 is FQGNSA in the germline V gene. V dropped 5 bases and J dropped 6; count of bases not matched to a gene: 12. The CDR3 is made up of 15 amino acids. CDR3 residues: CASSALTGEFGEQYF. The DNA of the CDR3 is TGTGCCAGCAGCGCATTGACAGGGGAGTTCGGCGAGCAGTACTTC.

This clonotype was detected a few times. The chain carries TRBV20-1 and TRBJ1-2; D gene ambiguous. The CDR3 has 12 amino acids. Trimming stripped 0 bases from V and 8 bases from J, with 10 bases between. In germline, CDR1 is DFQATT, CDR2 SNEGSKA (reference sequence). CDR3 DNA: TGCAGTGCTAGAGATATAAGTCTGGGCTACACCTTC. Residues: CSARDISLGYTF.

There are a few counts of this clonotype. The rearrangement joins TRBV7-2 to TRBJ1-1; D is uncertain. Trimming shortened V by 4 bases and J by 12 bases, and 15 bases separated the two germline ends. Germline lookup yields CDR1 SGHTA and CDR2 FQGNSA. CDR3 length: 12 amino acids. The DNA for the CDR3 is TGTGCCAGCAGCTCTAGAGCCTCCCCCCCTTTCTTT. It specifies CASSSRASPPFF.

This clonotype appeared a few times. This sequence joins TRBV6-2 or TRBV6-3 and TRBJ1-2; 11 bases align to TRBD1. Germline V gives CDR1 MNHEY, CDR2 SVGEGT. This CDR3 has 15 amino acids. J was trimmed by 6 bases and V by 2 bases; bases with no gene match: 5. CDR3 DNA: TGTGCCAGCAGTTACGTTGGACAGGGGGCGCATGGCTACACCTTC. This encodes CASSYVGQGAHGYTF.

The rearrangement uses TRBV28 and TRBJ1-3, with a possible D match to TRBD1 (5 bases). CDR1 is MDHEN and CDR2 is SYDVKM in the germline V gene. V was clipped by 8 bases and J by 2 bases, with 13 bases between them. This CDR3 spans 14 amino acids. The CDR3 spells CASGLLGPGNTIYF. CDR3 DNA: TGTGCCAGCGGGCTCTTGGGGCCTGGAAACACCATATATTTT.

The chain uses TRBV11-2 and TRBJ2-1; 10 bases map to TRBD2. The CDR3 totals 15 residues. Germline CDR1 is SGHAT and CDR2 is FQNNGV. V gave up 5 bases and J gave up 3 bases; unmatched junction bases: 4. The CDR3 reads CASSPGTSVYNEQFF. The CDR3 DNA reads as TGTGCCAGCAGCCCCGGGACTAGCGTCTACAATGAGCAGTTCTTC.

Many counts were recorded for this clonotype. This chain links TRBV2 with TRBJ2-5; 10 bases agree with TRBD2. Germline loops: CDR1 SNHLY, CDR2 FYNNEI. Losses at the gene ends were 6 bases for V and 2 bases for J; bases not matched to a gene: 9. There are 16 residues in the CDR3. The CDR3 protein is CASRAPGLADQETQYF. The DNA for the CDR3 is TGTGCCAGCAGAGCTCCTGGACTAGCGGATCAAGAGACCCAGTACTTC.

This chain links TRBV4-1 with TRBJ2-1, with 7 nucleotides matching TRBD2. The germline V gene has CDR1 MGHRA and CDR2 YSYEKL. V dropped 0 bases and J dropped 1; count of bases not matched to a gene: 3. The CDR3 is 16 amino acids. The CDR3: CASSQDPRGSYNEQFF. For the CDR3, the DNA is TGCGCCAGCAGCCAAGATCCGCGGGGGTCCTACAATGAGCAGTTCTTC.

The rearrangement joins TRBV20-1 to TRBJ2-5; perhaps D is TRBD1 or TRBD2 (6 bases each). This CDR3 is 14 amino acids long. Trimming stripped 8 bases from V and 0 bases from J, with 16 bases between. Germline lookup yields CDR1 DFQATT and CDR2 SNEGSKA (reference sequence). The CDR3 DNA reads TGCAGTCCAGACGTGGGGGGCAACCAAGAGACCCAGTACTTC. It yields the protein CSPDVGGNQETQYF.

This clonotype was counted many times. The chain couples TRBV7-2 to TRBJ1-5, with D tentatively TRBD1 (5 bases). CDR3 size: 13 residues. V lost 4 bases to trimming and J lost 6 bases, with 10 bases between them. The germline gives CDR1 SGHTA, CDR2 FQGNSA. The CDR3 spells CASSSTQGQPQHF. The CDR3 DNA sequence: TGTGCCAGCAGCTCTACTCAGGGTCAGCCCCAGCATTTT.

This clonotype was counted at least ten times. The CDR3 DNA reads TGTGCCAGCAGCCCACGAAGACTCGAGATGTCTAAAGAGCAGTACTTC. Protein: CASSPRRLEMSKEQYF. The V and J genes are TRBV7-2 and TRBJ2-7; D unclear. The CDR3 runs to 16 residues. Germline loops: CDR1 SGHTA, CDR2 FQGNSA. Trimming left V 5 bases short and J 7 bases short, with 24 bases between.

The rearrangement links TRBV6-1 to TRBJ1-3; 7 bases match TRBD1. Germline values: CDR1 MNHNS, CDR2 SASEGT. The CDR3 loop spans 17 amino acids. J gave up 1 base and V 2 bases, and 8 bases lay outside the gene matches. In DNA, the CDR3 is TGTGCCAGCAGTGAACTAACAGGGGCTACTTCTGGAAACACCATATATTTT. Translation gives CASSELTGATSGNTIYF.

The rearrangement uses TRBV30 and TRBJ1-5; possibly TRBD1 for D (5 bases). V gave up 1 base and J gave up 2 bases, with 9 bases separating them. CDR3 length equals 14 residues. The germline gives CDR1 GTSNPN, CDR2 SVGIG (reference sequence). The DNA for the CDR3 is TGTGCCTGGAGTGGGGGGACGCGCAATCAGCCCCAGCATTTT. It codes for CAWSGGTRNQPQHF.

The CDR3 coding sequence is TGTGCCATCAGTGAGCTACAGTTTAGCAATCAGCCCCAGCATTTT. Its protein is CAISELQFSNQPQHF. The gene calls are TRBV10-3 and TRBJ1-5; D not resolved. Germline V CDR1 and CDR2: ENHRY, SYGVKD. This CDR3 comprises 15 residues. V dropped 2 bases and J dropped 0 bases, with 8 bases sitting between them.

This clonotype is a singleton in its sample. V is TRBV7-9 and J is TRBJ2-5; D call uncertain. The CDR3 consists of 13 residues. Germline V lookup: CDR1 SEHNR, CDR2 FQNEAQ (reference sequence). The ends were cut back, 3 bases at V and 2 bases at J, with 7 bases in the middle. The CDR3 coding sequence is TGTGCCAGCAGCTTTCGGCAGCAAGAGACCCAGTACTTC. It translates to CASSFRQQETQYF.

V gene TRBV4-3 combines with J gene TRBJ1-5; D is ambiguous. The CDR3 runs to 13 residues. From germline, CDR1 is LGHNA and CDR2 YSLEER. V shed 0 bases and J shed 6 bases, with 6 bases lying between them. The CDR3 is CASSQERFQPQHF. The CDR3 coding sequence is TGCGCCAGCAGCCAAGAGAGATTTCAGCCCCAGCATTTT.

At least ten counts were recorded for this clonotype. The chain has TRBV19 and TRBJ2-7, with 9 bases identical to TRBD1. Trimming took 5 bases from V and 3 from J; bases not matched to a gene: 5. CDR1 and CDR2 (germline): LNHDA, SQIVND (reference sequence). This CDR3 has 14 residues. CDR3 amino acids: CASSDGTGNYEQYF. The CDR3 nucleotides are TGTGCCAGTAGTGACGGGACAGGGAACTACGAGCAGTACTTC.

With regard to this clonotype: A read error may account for a junction end that differs from germline. The chain recombines TRBV2 with TRBJ2-5; weak D call: TRBD1 (6 bases). The CDR3 is 14 amino acids. Germline CDR1 SNHLY, CDR2 FYNNEI. This CDR3 is CASRADRLQETHYF. The CDR3 DNA follows: TGTGCCAGCAGAGCAGACAGGTTACAAGAGACCCATTACTTC.

The chain couples TRBV20-1 to TRBJ1-2; D may be TRBD1 (5 bases). Deletions cut 0 bases from V and 8 bases from J, with 16 bases between. The CDR3 totals 14 residues. Looked up from germline, CDR1 is DFQATT and CDR2 is SNEGSKA (reference sequence). CDR3 residues: CSARDQGRTIGYTF. CDR3 DNA sequence: TGCAGTGCTAGAGATCAAGGGAGGACAATCGGCTACACCTTC.